This T cell receptor beta chain was recovered during a study of molecular identifiers for immune sequencing clone quantification. Trimming shortened V by 5 bases and J by 4 bases, and 11 bases separated the two germline ends. This CDR3 comprises 14 residues. The germline CDR1 and CDR2 sequences are SEHNR and FQNEAQ (reference sequence). Study-wide results and caveats: Effector cells kept over 99% of their molecules in clones above 20 RNA copies, while naive cells kept under 1% there. Researchers reportedly could pick up spiked Jurkat TCR RNA from one cell mixed into one million naive cells.

For bulk TCR libraries, previously described methods and listed TCR primers were used. TCRdb used MiXCR to reprocess the PCR reads, holding one entry per CDR3 protein. The sample consists of around 480,000 distinct CDR3 sequences, roughly 25% of them appearing once. This clonotype was seen only a few times. Its antigen is still unknown. The source of this sequence is a human donor in good health. Some libraries in this study had Jurkat cell RNA spiked in. This chain uses TRBV7-9 with TRBJ2-2; D unresolved. The sample consisted of naive CD8+ T cells from blood, with Jurkat cell RNA spiked in. The subset denotes: FACS-sorted CD8+CD4-CCR7+CD45RA+ naive T cells. DNA of the CDR3: TGTGCCAGCAGCAAAACAGAAGGCACCGGGGAGCTGTTTTTT. Its protein product is CASSKTEGTGELFF.